This is a list of T cell receptor beta chains from one sample in a study of T-cell memory formation after mild COVID-19. One entry per CDR3 protein, called by TCRdb with MiXCR from the 5' RACE reads. The sample has about 470,000 distinct CDR3 sequences, 20% to 25% seen once. Sequencing was done on a sample of PBMCs or a T cell subset sorted from them (not recorded which). These receptors originate from an adult woman who had mild COVID-19 (a few samples of this study predate the infection). Cell type and time point are not known. CDR3s include the opening cysteine and the closing phenylalanine or tryptophan. Rows give clone size only sometimes, using once, few, many, or a class for an expanded clone.

>13|-|TRBJ1-2|TRBV2
CASSKDFNYGYTF
>18|few|TRBJ2-2|TRBV4-1
CASSQVAAGGPSIGELFF
>13|-|TRBJ2-3|TRBV20-1
CSAISGGTDTQYF
>16|few|TRBJ2-1|TRBV6-2/TRBV6-3
CATTGTSFFSYNEQFF
>17|few|TRBJ2-1|TRBV12-3/TRBV12-4
CASSLGTSLGSYNEQFF
>12|few|TRBJ2-3|TRBV12-3/TRBV12-4
CASSRVLDTQYF
>16|-|TRBJ2-7|TRBV9
CASSVDSLAGYYEQYF
>14|-|TRBJ2-3|TRBV9
CASSVASETDTQYF
>14|many|TRBJ2-3|TRBV7-9
CASSSGPSTDTQYF
>13|-|TRBJ1-1|TRBV24-1
CATADTLNTEAFF
>12|-|TRBJ1-1|TRBV20-1
CSARAWELEAFF
>17|many|TRBJ2-3|TRBV24-1
CATRDKSTGEDTDTQYF
>13|-|TRBJ1-1|TRBV6-5
CASSSLGITEAFF
>17|few|TRBJ2-2|TRBV28
CASRRPGTGWDTGELFF
>14|many|TRBJ1-4|TRBV9
CASSVGVQNEKLFF
>15|-|TRBJ1-3|TRBV12-3/TRBV12-4
CASSLTVTSGNTIYF
>12|-|TRBJ1-2|TRBV24-1
CATRDSNYGYTF
>16|few|TRBJ2-3|TRBV15
CATSTPLGIGTDTQYF
>15|-|TRBJ2-3|TRBV6-6
CASSYRGASTDTQYF
>15|-|TRBJ2-1|TRBV5-4
CASNGLAGPLNEQFF
>13|-|TRBJ2-1|TRBV29-1
CSVTGSFYNEQFF
>20|-|TRBJ2-6|TRBV7-3
CASSLNLAAGGAPGANVLTF
>19|-|TRBJ2-3|TRBV24-1
CATSDGTSGRTSFTDTQYF
>14|many|TRBJ1-5|TRBV9
CASSVGPGAQPQHF
>14|many|TRBJ2-5|TRBV3-1
CASSPPRRGETQYF
>14|-|TRBJ1-1|TRBV6-2/TRBV6-3
CASSYSGTGTEAFF
>16|-|TRBJ2-7|TRBV14
CASSHNSGGASYEQYF
>14|many|TRBJ2-6|TRBV12-3/TRBV12-4
CASKAVPGANVLTF
>15|-|TRBJ2-5|TRBV9
CASSPNPQAQETQYF
>15|-|TRBJ2-5|TRBV24-1
CATSDYGGIRETQYF
>14|-|TRBJ1-1|TRBV18
CASSPRDPNTEAFF
>11|few|TRBJ2-3|TRBV6-9
CASKVIDTQYF
>14|-|TRBJ2-2|TRBV11-3
CASSLDRGPAELFF
>14|few|TRBJ2-3|TRBV6-4
CASLPHRVEDTQYF
>15|-|TRBJ1-1|TRBV7-2
CASSLVGTPNTEAFF
>14|few|TRBJ2-3|TRBV20-1
CSAPRTGTTDTQYF
>15|once|TRBJ2-5|TRBV12-5
CASGLVLRGEETQYF
>14|-|TRBJ1-1|TRBV2
CASSLGHLRAEAFF
>15|many|TRBJ1-5|TRBV10-3
CAISASVDSNQPQHF
>14|many|TRBJ2-1|TRBV7-2
CASSRLALRNEQFF
>13|-|TRBJ2-5|TRBV20-1
CSARVGGKETQYF
>15|few|TRBJ2-5|TRBV5-1
CASSFLAGAEETQYF
>15|few|TRBJ2-7|TRBV6-5
CASSGTSGVAYEQYF
>15|few|TRBJ2-1|TRBV7-2
CASSFGTGVRGEQFF
>17|-|TRBJ2-2|TRBV4-1
CASSQDRRRGRVGELFF
>15|-|TRBJ2-1|TRBV19
CASSALWLTYNEQFF
>14|-|TRBJ1-1|TRBV12-3/TRBV12-4
CASSLAFMNTEAFF
>15|-|TRBJ2-1|TRBV7-8
CASSLRGVMINEQFF
>13|few|TRBJ2-7|TRBV7-7
CASSLDRDGEQYF
>11|many|TRBJ1-2|TRBV7-9
CASSSGYGYTF
>13|few|TRBJ2-3|TRBV11-2
CASGSWSTDTQYF
>13|many|TRBJ1-1|TRBV7-9
CASSRTANTEAFF
>15|few|TRBJ2-1|TRBV19
CASSVTSGIGGEQFF
>15|-|TRBJ1-2|TRBV7-3
CASSPRFGARDGYTF
>12|-|TRBJ1-3|TRBV20-1
CSAREGGNTIYF
>14|-|TRBJ2-7|TRBV7-8
CASSLFDLRDEQYF
>14|-|TRBJ1-6|TRBV5-1
CASSMGTVDSPLHF